These 30 T cell receptor beta chains share one sample of origin, sequenced in a study of blood T cell repertoires in COVID-19. The data were produced by immunoSEQ multiplex PCR, yet TCRdb's version contains in-frame clones alone and is incomplete. The sample lists about 210,000 clones, roughly nine tenths seen once, with 1% to 1.5% in the top ten. Sequencing was done on a sample of peripheral blood. The source of these receptors is a young man with acute or convalescent COVID-19.

V and J are TRBV28 and TRBJ1-5; D call uncertain. Trimming pared 5 bases from V and 2 bases from J, leaving 10 bases between. From germline, CDR1 is MDHEN and CDR2 SYDVKM. This CDR3 region has 14 residues. The CDR3 sequence is CASSLRLGNQPQHF. CDR3 nucleotide sequence: TGTGCCAGCAGTCTCAGGTTAGGCAATCAGCCCCAGCATTTT.

The chain is built from TRBV3-1 (or the pseudogene TRBV3-2) and TRBJ2-1; D remains ambiguous. Trimming took 0 bases from V and 12 from J, leaving 15 bases between them. The CDR3 has 14 amino acids. Germline V gene sequence: CDR1 LGHDT, CDR2 YNNKEL (reference sequence). The CDR3: CASSQEIRPSGQFF. In DNA form, the CDR3 reads TGTGCCAGCAGCCAAGAAATCCGGCCTTCAGGGCAGTTCTTC.

This rearrangement joins TRBV29-1 to TRBJ2-2; D not certain. Trimming took 7 bases from V and 5 from J, leaving 8 bases between them. CDR1 is SQVTM, CDR2 ANQGSEA, per germline. This CDR3 comprises 11 residues. The CDR3 reads CSARWTGELFF. The CDR3 DNA follows: TGCAGCGCCAGGTGGACCGGGGAGCTGTTTTTT.

A note on this clone: A read error may account for a junction end that differs from germline. The rearrangement uses TRBV2 and TRBJ2-7, with D possibly being TRBD1 (6 bases). The CDR3 is made up of 12 amino acids. The germline CDR1 and CDR2 sequences are SNHLY and FYNNEI. CDR3 DNA sequence: TGTGCCAGCAGAGAAGGGACAACTGAGCAGTACTTC. It translates to CASREGTTEQYF.

The chain uses TRBV27 and TRBJ1-1; 9 bases align to TRBD1. The CDR3 sequence is 14 residues long. Germline V gene data show CDR1 as MNHEY and CDR2 as SMNVEV (reference sequence). Unmatched junction bases numbered 10, after V lost 9 bases and J lost 5 bases. This CDR3 is CASKLRDRATEAFF. The CDR3 DNA sequence: TGTGCCAGTAAACTCCGGGACAGGGCGACTGAAGCTTTCTTT.

The chain recombines TRBV5-1 with TRBJ2-7; 9 bases align to TRBD2. The V and J ends lost 0 bases and 6 bases, in that order; junction bases with no gene match: 7. The V gene's germline CDR1 is SGHRS and CDR2 YFSETQ. There are 15 residues in the CDR3. The CDR3 DNA reads TGCGCCAGCAGCTTGGAAGGAGCGGGAGGACGCGAGCAGTACTTC. Its translation is CASSLEGAGGREQYF.

This sequence joins TRBV3-1 (or the pseudogene TRBV3-2) and TRBJ1-6, with D unclear. This CDR3 contains 14 residues. Per the germline V gene, CDR1 is LGHDT and CDR2 is YNNKEL (reference sequence). V gave up 2 bases and J gave up 10 bases, with 12 bases separating them. Here the CDR3 DNA reads TGTGCCAGCAGCCAATTAGAGGGAGGGTCACCCCTCCACTTT. Its translation: CASSQLEGGSPLHF.

Comments on this clone: At one boundary the junction diverges from the germline segment, which might be a read error. V usage is TRBV7-7 and J usage is TRBJ1-2; D unresolved. The CDR3 length is 14 residues. CDR1 SSHAT and CDR2 FNYEAQ come from the germline V gene (reference sequence). CDR3 DNA: TGTGCTAGCAGTCAACGGCGGTACATGAATGGCTACACCTTC. Its protein product is CASSQRRYMNGYTF.

This clone was recorded only once. The chain recombines TRBV19 with TRBJ2-5; TRBD2 matches 10 bases. J was trimmed by 5 bases and V by 6 bases; bases with no gene match: 9. Per the germline V gene, CDR1 is LNHDA and CDR2 is SQIVND (reference sequence). The CDR3 runs to 15 residues. The CDR3 region has the DNA TGTGCCAGTAGGGAGCGGGGGGGCGGTTGGGAGACCCAGTACTTC. This codes for CASRERGGGWETQYF.

The chain joins TRBV5-1 to TRBJ2-3; D remains ambiguous. There are 12 residues in the CDR3. CDR1 is SGHRS and CDR2 is YFSETQ in the germline V gene. V was trimmed by 4 bases and J by 2 bases, leaving 5 bases between them. Written as DNA, the CDR3 is TGCGCCAGCAGCCCTTACACAGATACGCAGTATTTT. Residues: CASSPYTDTQYF.

This clone was detected ten times or more. The J gene is TRBJ1-5, the V gene TRBV28, with a weak D call TRBD1 (6 bases). The CDR3 consists of 15 residues. Germline V gene lookup returns CDR1 MDHEN and CDR2 SYDVKM. Trimming left V 7 bases short and J 9 bases short, with 22 bases between. The CDR3 DNA is TGTGCCAGCACCGAAGGACAGACCCTAGGATGGCCCCAGCATTTT. Translating gives CASTEGQTLGWPQHF.

This sequence joins TRBV28 and TRBJ2-2, with D maybe TRBD2 (6 bases). Germline loops: CDR1 MDHEN, CDR2 SYDVKM. There are 17 residues in the CDR3. V lost 7 bases, J lost 6 bases, and 24 bases lay in between. The CDR3 is CASTTSLGGIDPGELFF. The DNA for the CDR3 is TGTGCCAGCACCACGTCCTTGGGCGGGATAGACCCCGGGGAGCTGTTTTTT.

CDR3 protein: CASSAPDKSQPQHF. The CDR3 nucleotides are TGTGCCAGCAGTGCACCTGACAAGTCCCAGCCCCAGCATTTT. J is TRBJ1-5 and V is TRBV28; D unresolved. Per the germline V gene, CDR1 is MDHEN and CDR2 is SYDVKM. This CDR3 comprises 14 residues. Trimming took off 5 bases at V and 7 bases at J, with 15 bases between the two ends.

The chain recombines TRBV24-1 with TRBJ2-3; D may be TRBD2 (5 bases). There are 13 residues in the CDR3. CDR1 KGHDR and CDR2 SFDVKD come from the germline V gene. Trimming cost V 4 bases and J 6 bases, with 10 bases left between them. The CDR3: CATSELGSDTQYF. The CDR3, as DNA: TGTGCCACCAGTGAATTAGGGAGCGATACGCAGTATTTT.

The chain recombines TRBV18 with TRBJ2-3, with a possible D match to TRBD2 (6 bases). The CDR3 runs 15 residues. Looked up from germline, CDR1 is KGHSH and CDR2 is LQKENI. V lost 2 bases to trimming and J lost 1 base, with 10 bases between them. The CDR3 protein is CASSPNGRRTDTQYF. The DNA for the CDR3 is TGTGCCAGCTCACCAAATGGGAGGCGCACAGATACGCAGTATTTT.

This chain links TRBV29-1 with TRBJ2-3; 10 nucleotides agree with TRBD2. The CDR3 spans 13 residues. Germline V gives CDR1 SQVTM, CDR2 ANQGSEA. The ends lost 8 bases at V and 4 bases at J; junction bases unmatched: 6. CDR3 nucleotides: TGCAGCCAGGGACTAGCGAGAGCAGATACGCAGTATTTT. This gives the protein CSQGLARADTQYF.

The V call is TRBV7-3, the J call TRBJ2-2, with 12 bases fitting TRBD2. CDR1 SGHTA and CDR2 FQGTGA come from the germline V gene. The CDR3 contains 17 residues. V dropped 8 bases and J dropped 5; count of bases not matched to a gene: 12. The CDR3 sequence is CASARAGTSGFTGELFF. The CDR3 nucleotides are TGTGCCAGCGCCCGAGCCGGGACTAGCGGGTTTACCGGGGAGCTGTTTTTT.

The CDR3 bases are TGTGCCAGCTCACCATCGGCGGGGGTGAACACTGAAGCTTTCTTT. Amino acids: CASSPSAGVNTEAFF. The gene calls are TRBV18 and TRBJ1-1, with D possibly being TRBD1 (5 bases). CDR1 is KGHSH, CDR2 LQKENI, per germline. The CDR3 covers 15 residues. Trimming removed 2 bases from V and 0 bases from J, with 10 bases in between.

The chain links TRBV24-1 to TRBJ2-2; 8 nucleotides line up with TRBD1. The CDR3 consists of 12 residues. Germline-derived CDR1 and CDR2 are KGHDR and SFDVKD. The V gene end was trimmed by 5 bases and the J gene end by 12 bases; junction bases not matched to a gene: 4. The CDR3 nucleotides read TGTGCCACCAGTGCTACAGGGGGGAAGCTGTTTTTT. Its protein is CATSATGGKLFF.

V gene TRBV1 combines with J gene TRBJ2-5; the D call TRBD2 from the table was never checked on the DNA. TRBV1 is annotated as a pseudogene. There are 16 residues in the CDR3. CDR3 region: CTTRVAGGPGVETQYF. CDR3 nucleotides: TGCACCACCAGGGTAGCGGGAGGGCCGGGGGTAGAGACCCAGTACTTC.

The CDR3 nucleotides are TGTGCCAGCAGCAAAAAAGGGGGGACTAGCGGGACCCAAGAGACCCAGTACTTC. It translates to CASSKKGGTSGTQETQYF. The genes are TRBV21-1 and TRBJ2-5; the table gives TRBD2 as D, unverified against the DNA. TRBV21-1 constitutes a pseudogene. The CDR3 consists of 18 residues.

The rearrangement uses TRBV11-2 and TRBJ2-1; weak D call: TRBD2 (5 bases). V lost 0 bases to trimming and J lost 0 bases, with 12 bases between them. The length of the CDR3 is 17 residues. Germline loops: CDR1 SGHAT, CDR2 FQNNGV. CDR3 sequence (DNA): TGTGCCAGCAGCTTAGATTCGGCGGGTAGCTCCTACAATGAGCAGTTCTTC. This translates into CASSLDSAGSSYNEQFF.

V gene TRBV6-1 combines with J gene TRBJ2-1; TRBD2 is a possible D gene (5 bases). V was clipped by 1 base and J by 0 bases, with 7 bases between them. This CDR3 has 15 amino acids. CDR1 and CDR2 from the germline V gene are MNHNS and SASEGT. CDR3 DNA: TGTGCCAGCAGTGAAGGAACTAGCTCCTACAATGAGCAGTTCTTC. Encoded protein: CASSEGTSSYNEQFF.

This chain uses TRBV7-2 with TRBJ1-5; a weak D match, TRBD1 (6 bases). The germline CDR1 and CDR2 sequences are SGHTA and FQGNSA. V dropped 2 bases and J dropped 4 bases, with 12 bases sitting between them. The CDR3 totals 15 residues. The CDR3 region has the DNA TGTGCCAGCAGCTTATCGGGGGGCGGAAATCAGCCCCAGCATTTT. Its translation is CASSLSGGGNQPQHF.

This clone showed up just a few times. V usage is TRBV28 and J usage is TRBJ2-7; tentative D call: TRBD2 (7 bases). The V and J ends lost 3 bases and 3 bases respectively, with 12 bases between them. This CDR3 spans 14 amino acids. Per germline, CDR1 MDHEN and CDR2 SYDVKM. CDR3 nucleotide sequence: TGTGCCAGCAGTTTGACGGGGGGCCTCTACGAGCAGTACTTC. It translates to CASSLTGGLYEQYF.

CDR3 loop: CASSTRFRDRGTEAFF. In DNA, the CDR3 is TGTGCCAGTAGTACACGGTTCCGGGACAGGGGAACTGAAGCTTTCTTT. The V call is TRBV19, the J call TRBJ1-1; TRBD1 matches 10 bases. V lost 4 bases and J lost 5; bases outside the gene matches: 10. CDR3 length: 16 amino acids. Germline V gene lookup returns CDR1 LNHDA and CDR2 SQIVND (reference sequence).

The chain joins TRBV27 to TRBJ1-6; D is unresolved. Per the germline V gene, CDR1 is MNHEY and CDR2 is SMNVEV (reference sequence). The CDR3 is 12 residues long. V was cut by 6 bases and J by 3 bases, with 3 bases left in between. CDR3 nucleotides: TGTGCCAGCAGCGTCTATAATTCACCCCTCCACTTT. This encodes CASSVYNSPLHF.

The chain joins TRBV7-9 to TRBJ1-6; unclear D gene. Germline V lookup: CDR1 SEHNR, CDR2 FQNEAQ (reference sequence). V was pared by 3 bases and J by 10 bases, with 16 bases between. The CDR3 covers 15 residues. The CDR3 protein is CASSFSQVSASPLHF. In DNA form, the CDR3 reads TGTGCCAGCAGCTTTAGTCAGGTCTCGGCCTCACCCCTCCACTTT.

The chain has TRBV12-1 and TRBJ1-2; whether TRBD1, the table's D call, matches the DNA was not checked. TRBV12-1 is tagged as a pseudogene. CDR3 length: 14 amino acids. Written as DNA, the CDR3 is TGTGCCAGCAGCTTTGCGGGACAGGGAAAGGGCTACACCTTC. This translates into CASSFAGQGKGYTF.

The rearrangement joins TRBV5-1 to TRBJ2-7; D is perhaps TRBD1 (5 bases). Germline CDR1 is SGHRS and CDR2 is YFSETQ. Trimming removed 3 bases at V and 2 bases at J, with 6 bases between. The CDR3 totals 12 residues. CDR3 sequence: CASSSRAYEQYF. DNA for the CDR3: TGCGCCAGCAGCTCCAGGGCCTACGAGCAGTACTTC.